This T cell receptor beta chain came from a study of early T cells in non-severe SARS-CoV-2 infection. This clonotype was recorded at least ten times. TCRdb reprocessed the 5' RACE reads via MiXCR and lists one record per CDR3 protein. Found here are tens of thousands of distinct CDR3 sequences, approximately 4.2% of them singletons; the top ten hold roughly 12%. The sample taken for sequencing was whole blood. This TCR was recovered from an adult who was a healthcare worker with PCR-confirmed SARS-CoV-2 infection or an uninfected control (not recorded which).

In DNA, the CDR3 is TGTGCCAGCAGTAGGACAGGGGCCGGGACTGAAGCTTTCTTT. Translating gives CASSRTGAGTEAFF. The chain uses TRBV6-1 and TRBJ1-1; 9 bases are a match to TRBD1. The V segment lost 5 bases and the J segment 5 bases; nucleotides outside the gene matches: 6. Germline CDR1 is MNHNS and CDR2 is SASEGT. The CDR3 is 14 amino acids.